The rows below give T cell receptor beta chains drawn from one sample of a study of human T cells and chemical hapten exposure. TCRdb itself ran the RACE reads through MiXCR, one entry per CDR3 protein. The sample has over 75,000 distinct CDR3 sequences; under 13% are singletons. Sequencing was performed on whole blood, taken in connection with sensitization to the hapten diphenylcyclopropenone (DPC). These receptors were taken from a woman aged 25 to 39 with alopecia areata. Some clones in this sample may be carry-over from other donors' samples. The CDR3 runs from the conserved cysteine through the conserved F or W.

v_gene | len | CDR3aa
TRBV27 | 14 | CASSYGKYQETQYF
TRBV10-1 | 14 | CASSADTSNQPQHF
TRBV6-5 | 12 | CASRTTGQIDFF
TRBV20-1 | 16 | CSASRYERGTYNEQFF
TRBV20-1 | 15 | CSARGRQGARTEAFF
TRBV9 | 20 | CASSVQQGLPGLAAYNEQFF
TRBV28 | 13 | CASSFGVNQPQHF
TRBV20-1 | 13 | CSEGGKGNTEAFF
TRBV2 | 13 | CASRVTGETEAFF
TRBV18 | 17 | CASSPPPGVFAYNEQFF